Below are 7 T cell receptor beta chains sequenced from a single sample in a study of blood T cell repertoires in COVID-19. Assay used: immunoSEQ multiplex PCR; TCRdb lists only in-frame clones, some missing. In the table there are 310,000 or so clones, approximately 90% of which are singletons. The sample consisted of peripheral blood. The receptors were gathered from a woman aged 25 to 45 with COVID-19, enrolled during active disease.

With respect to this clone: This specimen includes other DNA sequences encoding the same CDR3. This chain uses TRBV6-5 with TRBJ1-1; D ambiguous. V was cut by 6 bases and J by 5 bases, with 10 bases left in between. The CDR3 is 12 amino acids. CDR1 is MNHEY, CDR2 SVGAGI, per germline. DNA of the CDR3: TGTGCCAGCAGCCGCCGAGGGACTGAAGCTTTCTTT. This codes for CASSRRGTEAFF.

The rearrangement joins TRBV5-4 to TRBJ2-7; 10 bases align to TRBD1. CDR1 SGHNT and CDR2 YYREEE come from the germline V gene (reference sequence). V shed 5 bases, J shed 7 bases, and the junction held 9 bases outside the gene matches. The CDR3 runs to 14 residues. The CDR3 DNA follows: TGTGCCAGCAGGTCTGACAGGGGGCTAGGGGAGCAGTACTTC. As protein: CASRSDRGLGEQYF.

The CDR3 is CASSMPGQANTEAFF. CDR3 DNA sequence: TGTGCCAGTAGTATGCCGGGACAAGCGAACACTGAAGCTTTCTTT. The rearrangement joins TRBV19 to TRBJ1-1, with D possibly matching TRBD1 (6 bases). The CDR3 spans 15 residues. V shed 3 bases and J shed 1 base, with 12 bases lying between them. The germline gives CDR1 LNHDA, CDR2 SQIVND (reference sequence).

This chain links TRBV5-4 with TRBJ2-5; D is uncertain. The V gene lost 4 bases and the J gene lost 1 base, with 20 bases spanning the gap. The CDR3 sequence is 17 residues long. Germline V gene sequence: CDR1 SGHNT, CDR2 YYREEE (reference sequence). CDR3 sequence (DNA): TGTGCCAGCAGCCCTCTCTCGGGTGGCGGCCTCCAAGAGACCCAGTACTTC. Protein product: CASSPLSGGGLQETQYF.

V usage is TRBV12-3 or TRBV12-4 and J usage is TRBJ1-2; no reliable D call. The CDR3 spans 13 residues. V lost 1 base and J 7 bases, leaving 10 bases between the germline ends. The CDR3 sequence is CASSLGGMGGYTF. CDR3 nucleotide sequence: TGTGCCAGCAGTTTAGGAGGGATGGGTGGCTACACCTTC.

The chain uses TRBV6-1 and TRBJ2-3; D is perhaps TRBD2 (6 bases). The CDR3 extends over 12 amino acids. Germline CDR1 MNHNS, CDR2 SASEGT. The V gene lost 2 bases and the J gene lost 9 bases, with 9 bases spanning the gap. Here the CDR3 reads CASSESGRTQYF. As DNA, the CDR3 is TGTGCCAGCAGTGAAAGTGGGAGGACGCAGTATTTT.

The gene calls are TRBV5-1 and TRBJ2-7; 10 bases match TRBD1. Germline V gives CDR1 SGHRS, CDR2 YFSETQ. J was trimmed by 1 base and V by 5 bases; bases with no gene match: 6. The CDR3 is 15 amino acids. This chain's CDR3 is CASSPRQGASYEQYF. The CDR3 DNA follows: TGCGCCAGCAGTCCCCGACAGGGGGCTTCCTACGAGCAGTACTTC.